Presented here are 30 T cell receptor beta chains from one specimen sequenced in a study of shared clonotypes between healthy human individuals. Repertoires were generated with immunoSEQ multiplex PCR, while TCRdb's copy carries only in-frame clones and drops some. This table has 750,000 to 1,000,000 clones, 80% to 95% appearing once. CD45RO-negative CD8 cells positively selected for CCR7 made up the naive population, which excluded terminally differentiated effector memory CD45RA+ cells. The sample taken for sequencing was naive CD8+ T cells sorted from blood. The receptors here all came from a man aged 25-45 years in good health.

This clone was detected only once. The chain recombines TRBV7-8 with TRBJ2-2; 10 nucleotides agree with TRBD2. The CDR3 extends over 14 amino acids. Germline V lookup: CDR1 SGHVS, CDR2 FQNEAQ. J was trimmed by 7 bases and V by 5 bases; bases with no gene match: 4. The CDR3 loop reads CASSHRLAGGELFF. CDR3 DNA sequence: TGTGCCAGCAGCCACCGACTAGCGGGCGGGGAGCTGTTTTTT. Together with reference TRBV7-8 and TRBJ2-2, the CDR3 gives the full variable domain: GAGVSQSPRYKVAKRGQDVALRCDPISGHVSLFWYQQALGQGPEFLTYFQNEAQLDKSGLPSDRFFAERPEGSVSTLKIQRTQQEDSAVYLCASSHRLAGGELFFGEGSRLTVL.

To note about this clone: This clone may be a read error of a much larger clone one base away. The sample contains more than one DNA sequence encoding this CDR3. The chain has TRBV9 and TRBJ1-1; no clear D. V shed 0 bases and J shed 4 bases, with 7 bases lying between them. The CDR3 runs 13 residues. Germline values: CDR1 SGDLS, CDR2 YYNGEE. The DNA of the CDR3 is TGTGCCAGCAGCGTAGGAGTGGGCACTGAAGCTTTCTTT. Protein product: CASSVGVGTEAFF.

V is TRBV6-6 and J is TRBJ2-3, with 10 bases fitting TRBD2. Germline V gene data show CDR1 as MNHNY and CDR2 as SVGAGI (reference sequence). The CDR3 spans 16 residues. CDR3 DNA sequence: TGTGCGAGCCCGCCGGGACTAGCGATGATCCAAGATACGCAGTATTTT. Protein product: CASPPGLAMIQDTQYF.

The J gene is TRBJ2-7, the V gene TRBV28, with D possibly matching TRBD2 (5 bases). The germline CDR1 and CDR2 sequences are MDHEN and SYDVKM. This CDR3 contains 14 residues. V lost 1 base and J 3 bases, leaving 10 bases between the germline ends. The CDR3 spells CASSLYGNYYEQYF. Written as DNA, the CDR3 is TGTGCCAGCAGTTTATACGGGAATTACTACGAGCAGTACTTC.

On this clone: The limits of the CDR3 on the DNA are not certain, so only TCRdb's listed CDR3 is given. The chain has TRBV6-5 and TRBJ2-3. The germline CDR1 and CDR2 sequences are MNHEY and SVGAGI. The CDR3 has 15 amino acids, counting both end residues. This CDR3 reads CASSSSSWGTDTQYF.

The chain recombines TRBV27 with TRBJ2-7; no definite D call. Trimming removed 6 bases from V and 1 base from J, with 16 bases in between. The CDR3 is made up of 15 amino acids. Germline CDR1 and CDR2: MNHEY and SMNVEV (reference sequence). This CDR3 is CASRKSFGDSYEQYF. In nucleotides, the CDR3 is TGTGCCAGCAGGAAATCGTTTGGCGATTCCTACGAGCAGTACTTC.

J is TRBJ2-7 and V is TRBV19; 8 bases align to TRBD2. The germline CDR1 and CDR2 sequences are LNHDA and SQIVND (reference sequence). The CDR3 runs 14 residues. Trimming at V came to 1 base and at J to 4 bases, leaving 3 bases not matched to a gene. CDR3 residues: CASSIVEREYEQYF. The CDR3 region has the DNA TGTGCCAGTAGTATAGTGGAGCGGGAGTACGAGCAGTACTTC.

This clone was found a few times. The gene calls are TRBV18 and TRBJ1-5, with D uncertain. The CDR3 contains 15 residues. Germline CDR1 KGHSH, CDR2 LQKENI. Trimming left V 3 bases short and J 0 bases short, with 9 bases between. The CDR3: CASSPEDYSNQPQHF. The DNA for the CDR3 is TGTGCCAGCTCACCCGAGGATTATAGCAATCAGCCCCAGCATTTT.

A single count supports this clone. The chain couples TRBV9 to TRBJ1-2; tentatively, D is TRBD1 (5 bases). Germline V gene data show CDR1 as SGDLS and CDR2 as YYNGEE. V lost 0 bases and J 3 bases, leaving 15 bases between the germline ends. The CDR3 is 16 amino acids. The CDR3 sequence: CASSVVSTGTDYGYTF. CDR3 coding DNA: TGTGCCAGCAGCGTAGTTAGCACCGGGACGGACTATGGCTACACCTTC.

The rearrangement joins TRBV29-1 to TRBJ2-2; a weak D match, TRBD1 (6 bases). The CDR3 is 15 amino acids. V was pared by 6 bases and J by 4 bases, with 18 bases between. Germline CDR1 and CDR2: SQVTM and ANQGSEA. The CDR3 loop reads CSVALQGPGTGELFF. In DNA, the CDR3 is TGCAGCGTAGCACTACAGGGTCCGGGCACCGGGGAGCTGTTTTTT.

Note on this clone: Other nucleotide sequences in the sample specify the same CDR3. The rearrangement uses TRBV7-9 and TRBJ2-3; D gene unclear. V lost 1 base, J lost 3 bases, and 2 bases lay in between. Germline assignment: CDR1 SEHNR and CDR2 FQNEAQ (reference sequence). This CDR3 comprises 12 residues. The CDR3 DNA sequence: TGTGCCAGCAGCTTAGAAACAGATACGCAGTATTTT. Translating it yields CASSLETDTQYF.

Here the CDR3 reads CASSTRQTMNTEAFF. CDR3 nucleotides: TGTGCCAGCAGCACTAGACAGACAATGAACACTGAAGCTTTCTTT. V usage is TRBV9 and J usage is TRBJ1-1; TRBD1 might be the D (5 bases). The CDR3 runs 15 residues. The germline gives CDR1 SGDLS, CDR2 YYNGEE. V lost 4 bases and J 0 bases, leaving 13 bases between the germline ends.

The genes are TRBV4-2 and TRBJ2-1, with 12 bases lining up with TRBD2. V lost 3 bases to trimming and J lost 8 bases; unmatched junction nucleotides: 14. This CDR3 comprises 18 residues. Germline loops: CDR1 LGHNA, CDR2 YNFKEQ. CDR3 loop: CASSQIGLAGGQNYEQFF. CDR3 bases: TGTGCCAGCAGCCAGATAGGGCTAGCGGGAGGGCAAAACTATGAGCAGTTCTTC.

This sequence joins TRBV7-9 and TRBJ1-4; 8 bases line up with TRBD1. The germline gives CDR1 SEHNR, CDR2 FQNEAQ (reference sequence). CDR3 size: 12 residues. J was trimmed by 14 bases and V by 4 bases; bases with no gene match: 6. CDR3 residues: CASSSGQGRLFF. CDR3 coding DNA: TGTGCCAGCAGCTCCGGACAGGGTAGGCTGTTTTTT.

The chain carries TRBV7-9 and TRBJ2-1; TRBD2 matches at 8 bases. V lost 1 base and J lost 3; bases outside the gene matches: 5. The germline V gene has CDR1 SEHNR and CDR2 FQNEAQ (reference sequence). CDR3 size: 16 residues. CDR3 sequence reads: CASSLVSSGNYNEQFF. CDR3 nucleotides: TGTGCCAGCAGCTTAGTTAGTAGCGGGAACTACAATGAGCAGTTCTTC.

CDR3 region: CASSESTGAYIAGANVLTF. The CDR3 DNA is TGTGCCAGCAGTGAATCGACAGGGGCGTATATTGCTGGGGCCAACGTCCTGACTTTC. J is TRBJ2-6 and V is TRBV6-1; 8 nucleotides line up with TRBD1. There are 19 residues in the CDR3. Germline V gene sequence: CDR1 MNHNS, CDR2 SASEGT. Trimming removed 2 bases from V and 2 bases from J; junction bases left unmatched: 11.

The CDR3 nucleotides are TGTGCCAGCAGCTTTGCGGACTCCCTCTCCTACGAGCAGTACTTC. Its protein is CASSFADSLSYEQYF. V and J are TRBV7-9 and TRBJ2-7, with D possibly TRBD2 on 5 matching bases. V was pared by 3 bases and J by 0 bases, with 12 bases between. Germline V gene data show CDR1 as SEHNR and CDR2 as FQNEAQ (reference sequence). This CDR3 is built from 15 residues. Full variable domain (missing parts from reference TRBV7-9 and TRBJ2-7): DTGVSQNPRHKITKRGQNVTFRCDPISEHNRLYWYRQTLGQGPEFLTYFQNEAQLEKSRLLSDRFSAERPKGSFSTLEIQRTEQGDSAMYLCASSFADSLSYEQYFGPGTRLTVT.

The V and J genes are TRBV29-1 and TRBJ2-7, with D possibly being TRBD1 or TRBD2 (5 bases each). This CDR3 is 15 amino acids long. Germline-derived CDR1 and CDR2 are SQVTM and ANQGSEA. The V and J ends lost 1 base and 2 bases respectively, with 15 bases between them. The CDR3 DNA is TGCAGCGTTGAAGTAACCGGGACGGGTACCTACGAGCAGTACTTC. Translating gives CSVEVTGTGTYEQYF.

This clone was detected only once. An end of the junction does not agree with germline; a read error may underlie this. The chain recombines TRBV6-1 with TRBJ2-7; D perhaps matches TRBD1 (6 bases). The CDR3 covers 12 residues. The germline gives CDR1 MNHNS, CDR2 SASEGT. The CDR3 spells CASSEDDRWGFF. DNA for the CDR3: TGTGCCAGCAGTGAGGATGACAGGTGGGGCTTCTTC.

The J gene is TRBJ1-1, the V gene TRBV7-9; no definite D call. The germline gives CDR1 SEHNR, CDR2 FQNEAQ (reference sequence). The V end was cut by 5 bases, the J end by 1 base, with 11 bases between. The CDR3 loop spans 14 amino acids. CDR3 sequence (DNA): TGTGCCAGCAGCCCTTTTCAGCGGAACACTGAAGCTTTCTTT. Translating it yields CASSPFQRNTEAFF.

This chain connects TRBV28 to TRBJ1-5, with TRBD1 as a possible D gene (6 bases). The V and J ends lost 7 bases and 5 bases respectively, with 12 bases between them. Germline V CDR1 and CDR2: MDHEN, SYDVKM. The CDR3 consists of 13 residues. The CDR3 DNA follows: TGTGCCAGCATGTGGGGGCTCGATCAGCCCCAGCATTTT. It encodes CASMWGLDQPQHF.

Only a few counts were recorded for this clone. J is TRBJ2-2 and V is TRBV2, with D hard to call. Germline V gives CDR1 SNHLY, CDR2 FYNNEI. The CDR3 has 11 amino acids. Between the trimmed V and J ends, which lost 7 bases and 7 bases, there was a span of 7 bases. CDR3: CASIWGGELFF. The DNA of the CDR3 is TGTGCCAGCATATGGGGCGGGGAGCTGTTTTTT. Complete variable domain (other parts from reference TRBV2 and TRBJ2-2): EPEVTQTPSHQVTQMGQEVILRCVPISNHLYFYWYRQILGQKVEFLVSFYNNEISEKSEIFDDQFSVERPDGSNFTLKIRSTKLEDSAMYFCASIWGGELFFGEGSRLTVL.

J is TRBJ2-1 and V is TRBV7-9, with D perhaps assigned TRBD1 or TRBD2 (5 bases each). The CDR3 totals 14 residues. Germline V gene data show CDR1 as SEHNR and CDR2 as FQNEAQ (reference sequence). Between the trimmed V and J ends, which lost 5 bases and 8 bases, there was a span of 16 bases. The CDR3 loop is CASSTPGPRDEQFF. CDR3 sequence (DNA): TGTGCCAGCAGCACCCCGGGACCAAGGGATGAGCAGTTCTTC.

This rearrangement joins TRBV28 to TRBJ1-1; 10 positions match TRBD1. The germline V gene has CDR1 MDHEN and CDR2 SYDVKM. CDR3 length: 15 amino acids. J lost 6 bases, V lost 5 bases, and 9 bases had no gene match. CDR3: CASSNRQGARPEAFF. CDR3 DNA sequence: TGTGCCAGCAGTAACAGACAGGGGGCGAGGCCTGAAGCTTTCTTT.

The gene calls are TRBV10-2 and TRBJ2-7; D is unresolved. This CDR3 has 13 amino acids. Trimming left V 4 bases short and J 3 bases short, with 10 bases between. Germline lookup yields CDR1 WSHSY and CDR2 SAAADI. The DNA for the CDR3 is TGCGCCAGCAGTGCATCTCGATACTACGAGCAGTACTTC. Residues: CASSASRYYEQYF.

J is TRBJ1-2 and V is TRBV4-3; 7 positions match TRBD1. CDR1 and CDR2 from the germline V gene are LGHNA and YSLEER. The V and J ends lost 0 bases and 2 bases, in that order; junction bases with no gene match: 3. CDR3 length: 15 amino acids. CDR3 region: CASSQDGQENYGYTF. The CDR3 DNA is TGCGCCAGCAGCCAAGATGGACAGGAGAACTATGGCTACACCTTC.

V and J are TRBV4-1 and TRBJ2-2, with 12 positions matching TRBD2. Trimming at V came to 5 bases and at J to 7 bases, leaving 8 bases not matched to a gene. The CDR3 contains 16 residues. The germline V gene has CDR1 MGHRA and CDR2 YSYEKL. The CDR3 DNA is TGCGCCAGCAGCACCCGACTAGCGGGAGAAATCGGGGAGCTGTTTTTT. This codes for CASSTRLAGEIGELFF.

This clone has just one count. The chain couples TRBV27 to TRBJ2-2; unclear D gene. V lost 6 bases and J lost 3, with 14 bases in between. Germline values: CDR1 MNHEY, CDR2 SMNVEV (reference sequence). The CDR3 extends over 15 amino acids. The CDR3 is CASRGPSWDTGELFF. Written as DNA, the CDR3 is TGTGCCAGCAGAGGCCCTTCTTGGGACACCGGGGAGCTGTTTTTT.

The chain links TRBV7-6 to TRBJ2-1; D is possibly TRBD1 or TRBD2 (5 bases each). Germline-derived CDR1 and CDR2 are SGHVS and FNYEAQ. V was clipped by 4 bases and J by 9 bases, with 13 bases between them. The CDR3 has 13 amino acids. CDR3 bases: TGTGCCAGCAGCTCCCCGCTGGGGACTGAGCAGTTCTTC. Encoded protein: CASSSPLGTEQFF.

The chain joins TRBV28 to TRBJ2-1; no firm D call. The CDR3 has 13 residues. Germline CDR1 reads MDHEN; CDR2 reads SYDVKM. Trimming shortened V by 3 bases and J by 6 bases, and 9 bases separated the two germline ends. The CDR3 region is CASSFLRPNEQFF. The DNA for the CDR3 is TGTGCCAGCAGTTTCCTTCGCCCCAATGAGCAGTTCTTC. Filled out from reference TRBV28 and TRBJ2-1, the complete variable domain reads DVKVTQSSRYLVKRTGEKVFLECVQDMDHENMFWYRQDPGLGLRLIYFSYDVKMKEKGDIPEGYSVSREKKERFSLILESASTNQTSMYLCASSFLRPNEQFFGPGTRLTVL.